These 17 T cell receptor beta chains were all obtained from the same sample, sequenced in a study of PD-1 blockade in classical Hodgkin lymphoma. Profiled with immunoSEQ multiplex PCR; TCRdb holds only in-frame clones, not every one. Among about 12,000 clones, roughly three quarters were seen once, and the ten largest hold 24%. Exposure to brentuximab vedotin varied, and each patient had relapsed following autologous stem cell transplantation. Thawed PBMCs were the source of CD8+ T cells, obtained through magnetic negative selection. The sequencing here drew on CD8+ T cells from blood, taken at baseline. The receptors derive from a human donor with classical Hodgkin lymphoma.

The chain recombines TRBV5-4 with TRBJ2-5; D unresolved. Germline assignment: CDR1 SGHNT and CDR2 YYREEE (reference sequence). The CDR3 length is 13 residues. Trimming removed 4 bases from V and 5 bases from J, with 12 bases in between. The CDR3 nucleotides read TGTGCCAGCAGCCCTGACACTATGGAGACCCAGTACTTC. Translated, it gives CASSPDTMETQYF.

The rearrangement joins TRBV6-5 to TRBJ2-7; D is unclear. The CDR3 spans 13 residues. Germline V gene sequence: CDR1 MNHEY, CDR2 SVGAGI. The V and J ends lost 2 bases and 0 bases respectively, with 5 bases between them. The CDR3 DNA follows: TGTGCCAGCAGTTACCAAAACTCCTACGAGCAGTACTTC. Residues: CASSYQNSYEQYF.

V gene TRBV6-1 combines with J gene TRBJ1-3; D ambiguous. Germline CDR1 and CDR2: MNHNS and SASEGT. The CDR3 has 15 residues. V was cut by 0 bases and J by 1 base, with 7 bases left in between. CDR3 residues: CASSEAVFSGNTIYF. In nucleotides, the CDR3 is TGTGCCAGCAGTGAAGCAGTTTTTTCTGGAAACACCATATATTTT.

The CDR3 bases are TGTGCCAGTAGTATAGATAGAACAGGGAGGGAGACCCAGTACTTC. It specifies CASSIDRTGRETQYF. The V and J genes are TRBV19 and TRBJ2-5; D is tentatively TRBD1 or TRBD2 (6 bases each). This CDR3 region has 15 residues. CDR1 LNHDA and CDR2 SQIVND come from the germline V gene (reference sequence). Trimming took off 0 bases at V and 5 bases at J, with 13 bases between the two ends.

CDR3 DNA sequence: TGTGCCAGCAATTGGGGGAGCTTTGGGCCTAGCTCCTACGAGCAGTACTTC. It codes for CASNWGSFGPSSYEQYF. The J gene is TRBJ2-7, the V gene TRBV2; D may correspond to TRBD1 or TRBD2 (5 bases each). Trimming removed 7 bases at V and 0 bases at J, with 22 bases between. The CDR3 sequence is 17 residues long. Germline loops: CDR1 SNHLY, CDR2 FYNNEI. The whole variable domain, filled in from reference TRBV2 and TRBJ2-7, reads EPEVTQTPSHQVTQMGQEVILRCVPISNHLYFYWYRQILGQKVEFLVSFYNNEISEKSEIFDDQFSVERPDGSNFTLKIRSTKLEDSAMYFCASNWGSFGPSSYEQYFGPGTRLTVT.

The chain links TRBV6-5 to TRBJ2-1; D unresolved. The CDR3 totals 15 residues. V lost 7 bases to trimming and J lost 4 bases, with 17 bases between them. CDR1 and CDR2 (germline): MNHEY, SVGAGI. The CDR3 region is CASTQTRYGYNEQFF. The DNA for the CDR3 is TGTGCCAGCACCCAAACCCGGTACGGTTACAATGAGCAGTTCTTC.

V usage is TRBV9 and J usage is TRBJ2-1; 9 bases match TRBD2. This CDR3 is 17 amino acids long. CDR1 and CDR2 (germline): SGDLS, YYNGEE. Trimming at V came to 4 bases and at J to 1 base, leaving 9 bases not matched to a gene. CDR3 bases: TGTGCCAGCAGCCAACCGGCTAGCGGGATTTCCTACAATGAGCAGTTCTTC. Its protein product is CASSQPASGISYNEQFF.

This chain joins TRBV4-3 and TRBJ2-7; 7 bases fit TRBD1. CDR1 and CDR2 (germline): LGHNA, YSLEER. V trimming: 1 base; J trimming: 5 bases; junction bases outside the gene matches: 5. The CDR3 runs 14 residues. The CDR3 DNA reads as TGCGCCAGCAGCCAAGGGACAGGTTCGGACGAGCAGTACTTC. Translation gives CASSQGTGSDEQYF.

The genes are TRBV28 and TRBJ2-7, with 8 bases identical to TRBD1. With 5 bases clipped from V and 3 bases from J, the junction kept 9 bases outside the gene matches. In germline, CDR1 is MDHEN, CDR2 SYDVKM. This CDR3 has 15 residues. The CDR3 sequence: CASSNIGTGLYEQYF. CDR3 nucleotides: TGTGCCAGCAGTAATATCGGGACAGGACTCTACGAGCAGTACTTC.

The chain uses TRBV29-1 and TRBJ2-5; 10 nucleotides match TRBD1. Germline trimming cut 3 bases from V and 5 bases from J; bases unmatched to any gene: 9. Germline values: CDR1 SQVTM, CDR2 ANQGSEA. The CDR3 length is 15 residues. The CDR3: CSVDRGTGASETQYF. DNA for the CDR3: TGCAGCGTTGATAGGGGGACAGGGGCATCCGAGACCCAGTACTTC.

The chain carries TRBV5-4 and TRBJ2-7, with 8 bases aligning to TRBD1. Trimming took 0 bases from V and 5 from J; bases not matched to a gene: 7. The germline V gene has CDR1 SGHNT and CDR2 YYREEE (reference sequence). The CDR3 totals 15 residues. The CDR3 nucleotides are TGTGCCAGCAGCTTGGCCGGACAGGGTTCCCACGAGCAGTACTTC. Its translation is CASSLAGQGSHEQYF.

The chain is built from TRBV11-3 and TRBJ2-3; 10 nucleotides line up with TRBD1. With 4 bases clipped from V and 6 bases from J, the junction kept 4 bases outside the gene matches. The CDR3 extends over 14 amino acids. Germline V gene lookup returns CDR1 SGHNT and CDR2 YENEEA. DNA for the CDR3: TGTGCCAGCAGCTCCGGGACAGGGGAGGATACGCAGTATTTT. This codes for CASSSGTGEDTQYF.

The CDR3 DNA sequence: TGTGCCAGCAGCTTAGGGTCACTCTCCTACGAGCAGTACTTC. This translates into CASSLGSLSYEQYF. The chain links TRBV11-2 to TRBJ2-7, with D uncertain. This CDR3 has 14 amino acids. Trimming pared 1 base from V and 0 bases from J, leaving 7 bases between. Looked up from germline, CDR1 is SGHAT and CDR2 is FQNNGV.

J is TRBJ1-1 and V is TRBV19, with D maybe TRBD1 (5 bases). Between the trimmed V and J ends, which lost 6 bases and 4 bases, there was a span of 15 bases. The CDR3 has 14 amino acids. The germline gives CDR1 LNHDA, CDR2 SQIVND (reference sequence). CDR3 in DNA: TGTGCCAGTAGAGGACACACAGACGCCACTGAAGCTTTCTTT. This encodes CASRGHTDATEAFF.

V gene TRBV4-1 combines with J gene TRBJ1-2, with D unresolved. Germline CDR1 reads MGHRA; CDR2 reads YSYEKL. V was trimmed by 0 bases and J by 2 bases, leaving 10 bases between them. The CDR3 has 15 residues. CDR3 sequence (DNA): TGCGCCAGCAGCCAAGATCGGGAACAGAACTATGGCTACACCTTC. Amino acids: CASSQDREQNYGYTF.

The rearrangement uses TRBV11-3 and TRBJ2-7; 7 bases align to TRBD1. V gave up 5 bases and J gave up 7 bases; unmatched junction bases: 8. The CDR3 spans 13 residues. Germline loops: CDR1 SGHNT, CDR2 YENEEA. Here the CDR3 DNA reads TGTGCCAGCAGCCCCGGGACAGCCTCAGAGCAGTACTTC. Residues: CASSPGTASEQYF. Variable domain in full (rest from reference TRBV11-3 and TRBJ2-7): EAGVVQSPRYKIIEKKQPVAFWCNPISGHNTLYWYLQNLGQGPELLIRYENEEAVDDSQLPKDRFSAERLKGVDSTLKIQPAELGDSAVYLCASSPGTASEQYFGPGTRLTVT.

The chain employs TRBV5-6 and TRBJ2-5; 7 bases line up with TRBD1. The trim removed 5 bases at V and 1 base at J, leaving 8 bases unmatched. Germline assignment: CDR1 SGHDT and CDR2 YYEEEE. The CDR3 length is 15 residues. The CDR3 sequence: CASRVKGTAQETQYF. The DNA of the CDR3 is TGTGCCAGCAGGGTAAAGGGGACAGCCCAAGAGACCCAGTACTTC.